The 13 T cell receptor beta chains presented below share a single source sample, sequenced in a study of OX40 agonist ivuxolimab in advanced cancers. TCRdb keeps only in-frame clones here, not all; method: immunoSEQ multiplex PCR. The table lists almost 90,000 clones, roughly 93% of them singletons. The sample here was CD4+ or CD8+ T cells sorted from blood, taken in a trial of the OX40 agonist ivuxolimab. The receptors derive from an adult with an advanced solid tumor such as melanoma, head and neck, liver or kidney cancer.

This clone was seen a few times. The chain joins TRBV15 to TRBJ1-3; TRBD1 matches at 8 bases. V lost 5 bases and J lost 2; bases outside the gene matches: 5. Germline V CDR1 and CDR2: LNHNV, YYDKDF (reference sequence). CDR3 length: 15 amino acids. In DNA, the CDR3 is TGTGCCACCAGCGCCAGGGGGCTAACTGGAAACACCATATATTTT. Amino acids: CATSARGLTGNTIYF.

Only one count was recorded for this clone. This rearrangement joins TRBV5-1 to TRBJ2-5, with 9 bases that match TRBD2. CDR3 length equals 17 residues. V lost 1 base and J lost 1; bases outside the gene matches: 8. Germline V gene sequence: CDR1 SGHRS, CDR2 YFSETQ. In DNA, the CDR3 is TGCGCCAGCAGCTTGTTCCCAGCGGGAGGCCCCCAAGAGACCCAGTACTTC. This translates into CASSLFPAGGPQETQYF.

The genes are TRBV6-1 and TRBJ1-1, with D unresolved. This CDR3 has 15 residues. V lost 6 bases to trimming and J lost 0 bases, with 14 bases between them. Germline values: CDR1 MNHNS, CDR2 SASEGT. This CDR3 is CASSEFSALNTEAFF. The CDR3 coding sequence is TGTGCCAGCAGCGAGTTTTCGGCTTTGAACACTGAAGCTTTCTTT.

The CDR3 spells CASRRVQQQVRGQETQYF. The CDR3, as DNA: TGTGCCAGCAGGAGGGTACAACAACAGGTTAGGGGCCAAGAGACCCAGTACTTC. This sequence joins TRBV9 and TRBJ2-5; D might be TRBD1 or TRBD2, each matching 5 bases. Between the trimmed V and J ends, which lost 5 bases and 1 base, there was a span of 24 bases. The CDR3 contains 18 residues. Germline V CDR1 and CDR2: SGDLS, YYNGEE.

The rearrangement joins TRBV10-3 to TRBJ2-5; 11 bases line up with TRBD2. V trimming: 6 bases; J trimming: 2 bases; junction bases outside the gene matches: 5. The CDR3 runs 15 residues. Germline lookup yields CDR1 ENHRY and CDR2 SYGVKD. The CDR3 nucleotides read TGTGCCATCAGCAGGACTAGCGGGCAGCAAGAGACCCAGTACTTC. It encodes CAISRTSGQQETQYF.

The CDR3 here is CASSLTGTGDGYTF. The CDR3 region has the DNA TGTGCCAGCAGCTTAACGGGGACAGGTGACGGCTACACCTTC. The gene calls are TRBV7-3 and TRBJ1-2; TRBD1 matches at 8 bases. Germline trimming cut 0 bases from V and 8 bases from J; bases unmatched to any gene: 5. There are 14 residues in the CDR3. The germline gives CDR1 SGHTA, CDR2 FQGTGA.

J is TRBJ2-1 and V is TRBV5-1; tentatively, D is TRBD2 (6 bases). V shed 1 base and J shed 4 bases, with 12 bases lying between them. The CDR3 is 15 amino acids. CDR1 is SGHRS and CDR2 is YFSETQ in the germline V gene. CDR3 protein: CASSLSAAGYNEQFF. The DNA of the CDR3 is TGCGCCAGCAGCTTGTCGGCGGCGGGGTACAATGAGCAGTTCTTC. The full variable domain, rest sourced from reference TRBV5-1 and TRBJ2-1, is KAGVTQTPRYLIKTRGQQVTLSCSPISGHRSVSWYQQTPGQGLQFLFEYFSETQRNKGNFPGRFSGRQFSNSRSEMNVSTLELGDSALYLCASSLSAAGYNEQFFGPGTRLTVL.

This chain joins TRBV5-4 and TRBJ2-7, with TRBD1 matching over 7 bases. V gave up 4 bases and J gave up 0 bases; unmatched junction bases: 10. Germline values: CDR1 SGHNT, CDR2 YYREEE (reference sequence). The CDR3 extends over 16 amino acids. This CDR3 is CASSPSGQASSYEQYF. CDR3 nucleotides: TGTGCCAGCAGCCCCAGTGGACAGGCGAGCTCCTACGAGCAGTACTTC.

As DNA, the CDR3 is TGTGCCAGCAGTTCTGGACGGAACCAAGAGACCCAGTACTTC. It translates to CASSSGRNQETQYF. The V gene is TRBV27, the J gene TRBJ2-5; D is uncertain. CDR3 size: 14 residues. V gave up 4 bases and J gave up 0 bases, with 9 bases separating them. The germline gives CDR1 MNHEY, CDR2 SMNVEV (reference sequence).

This chain links TRBV4-2 with TRBJ1-2, with a tentative D call TRBD1 (6 bases). Per germline, CDR1 LGHNA and CDR2 YNFKEQ. V lost 2 bases and J lost 2, with 12 bases in between. The CDR3 runs to 15 residues. The CDR3 loop is CASSQTYRENYGYTF. The CDR3 nucleotides read TGTGCCAGCAGCCAAACTTACAGGGAAAACTATGGCTACACCTTC.

This clone was counted a single time. This chain connects TRBV25-1 to TRBJ1-2; a possible D gene is TRBD1 (6 bases). The CDR3 runs 16 residues. With 4 bases removed from V and 5 bases from J, the gap between germline ends came to 20 bases. Germline V gene sequence: CDR1 MGHDK, CDR2 SYGVNS. CDR3 in DNA: TGTGCCAGCAGTGGCATCAGGGGATCGGTTGGGTATGGCTACACCTTC. This encodes CASSGIRGSVGYGYTF.

This clone was seen just once. The chain joins TRBV6-4 to TRBJ2-7; perhaps TRBD2 as D (5 bases). Germline V gene sequence: CDR1 MRHNA, CDR2 SNTAGT. CDR3 length equals 17 residues. V was shortened by 2 bases and J by 2 bases, with 19 bases between the two germline ends. The chain's CDR3 is CASSDVDEGTTPYEQYF. The CDR3 DNA is TGTGCCAGCAGTGACGTGGATGAGGGTACAACACCCTACGAGCAGTACTTC.

This chain connects TRBV6-5 to TRBJ1-1; D perhaps matches TRBD1 (5 bases). This CDR3 comprises 14 residues. Germline assignment: CDR1 MNHEY and CDR2 SVGAGI. The V end was cut by 6 bases, the J end by 0 bases, with 11 bases between. The CDR3 region has the DNA TGTGCCAGCAGCCCCGGGGCAGTGAACACTGAAGCTTTCTTT. Its protein is CASSPGAVNTEAFF.